Many counts were recorded for the clone carrying this TCR beta chain. Its antigen is still unknown. Researchers made TCR beta libraries by using iRepertoire HTBI primers and running Arm-PCR on CDR3 regions. In TCRdb, the multiplex PCR reads were re-called with MiXCR into one record per CDR3 protein. This sample has roughly 380,000 distinct CDR3 sequences, with roughly a sixth found just once. This sample was included in a study of regulatory T cells in long-lasting Graves disease. Findings of the study overall: There were preferences for TRBV28, TRBJ1-2 and TRBJ2-5 in persistent disease.

Trimming at V came to 7 bases and at J to 4 bases, leaving 8 bases not matched to a gene. The length of the CDR3 is 15 residues. Germline V lookup: CDR1 SNHLY, CDR2 FYNNEI. The time point is: newly diagnosed GD, antithyroid drugs for less than 3 months. RNA isolated from PBMCs was used to make the TCR library. The same specimen was also included in a second study, on T cells in Graves' hyperthyroidism and ophthalmopathy. As that study records: The hyperthyroidism patients had all been newly diagnosed, and their disease duration was under 2 months. Their ages ranged from 18 to 65 years. The diagnostic basis comprised clinical symptoms, serum thyroxine and TRAb, thyroid ultrasound and orbital computed tomography. The HTBI primer set served for first-round RT-PCR of the TCR CDR3.

The genes are TRBV2 and TRBJ2-1; 9 nucleotides agree with TRBD1. The receptor comes from a man aged 35 to 55 with Graves disease. Sequencing was performed on peripheral blood mononuclear cells (PBMCs), taken at new diagnosis, from a patient treated with antithyroid drugs. The CDR3 nucleotides are TGTGCCAGCAACCTACAGGGGGCTGGTTACAATGAGCAGTTCTTC. Translating it yields CASNLQGAGYNEQFF.